A single sample is the source of the 19 T cell receptor beta chains below, sequenced in a study of STAT5B mutations in CD4+ large granular lymphocyte leukemia. The method was immunoSEQ multiplex PCR; TCRdb's version includes in-frame clones alone and lacks a portion of them. The data contain approximately 30,000 clones, around 80% of them singletons. The specimen sequenced was CD4+ T cells from blood buffy coats. The receptors derive from a human donor in good health.

V gene TRBV7-8 combines with J gene TRBJ2-5; 9 bases are a match to TRBD1. Trimming at V came to 8 bases and at J to 4 bases, leaving 14 bases not matched to a gene. Germline CDR1 is SGHVS and CDR2 is FQNEAQ. CDR3 length: 16 residues. Written as DNA, the CDR3 is TGTGCCAGCGGACCGTTGACAGGGGGAATTGGAGAGACCCAGTACTTC. Translation: CASGPLTGGIGETQYF.

This clone showed up just once. V is TRBV7-9 and J is TRBJ2-5; D is unclear. Germline V gene lookup returns CDR1 SEHNR and CDR2 FQNEAQ (reference sequence). The V end was cut by 7 bases, the J end by 4 bases, with 7 bases between. The CDR3 runs 11 residues. The CDR3 is CASTLGETQYF. The CDR3 region has the DNA TGTGCCAGCACCCTTGGAGAGACCCAGTACTTC. Supplemented by reference TRBV7-9 and TRBJ2-5, the full variable domain reads DTGVSQNPRHKITKRGQNVTFRCDPISEHNRLYWYRQTLGQGPEFLTYFQNEAQLEKSRLLSDRFSAERPKGSFSTLEIQRTEQGDSAMYLCASTLGETQYFGPGTRLLVL.

This chain links TRBV11-3 with TRBJ2-3; 12 nucleotides line up with TRBD2. J gave up 6 bases and V 4 bases, and 8 bases lay outside the gene matches. This CDR3 contains 16 residues. Germline V lookup: CDR1 SGHNT, CDR2 YENEEA. CDR3 residues: CASSYGTSGPHDTQYF. CDR3 DNA: TGTGCCAGCAGCTACGGGACTAGCGGGCCACACGATACGCAGTATTTT.

This clone was detected only once. The chain carries TRBV5-4 and TRBJ2-7; TRBD2 matches at 8 bases. The junction had 15 bases not matched to a gene; V was cut back by 4 bases and J by 6 bases. The CDR3 has 16 amino acids. The V gene's germline CDR1 is SGHNT and CDR2 YYREEE (reference sequence). The CDR3 spells CASSGASGGGSSEQYF. The CDR3 DNA is TGTGCCAGCAGCGGGGCATCAGGCGGGGGGTCGTCCGAGCAGTACTTC.

The J gene is TRBJ2-7, the V gene TRBV5-4; D is unclear. This CDR3 has 12 amino acids. Germline lookup yields CDR1 SGHNT and CDR2 YYREEE (reference sequence). V was cut by 4 bases and J by 6 bases, with 11 bases left in between. The chain's CDR3 is CASSHDGLEQYF. The CDR3 bases are TGTGCCAGCAGCCACGACGGTCTCGAGCAGTACTTC.

This clone occurred a few times. The chain combines TRBV9 with TRBJ2-2, with 12 bases lining up with TRBD1. CDR3 length: 17 residues. The junction had 9 bases not matched to a gene; V was cut back by 2 bases and J by 7 bases. Germline CDR1 SGDLS, CDR2 YYNGEE. DNA for the CDR3: TGTGCCAGCAGCGTCGCGACCGGGACAGGGGGCATCGGGGAGCTGTTTTTT. It encodes CASSVATGTGGIGELFF.

This clone was seen a few times. This sequence joins TRBV5-1 and TRBJ2-4; maybe TRBD2 (5 bases). Germline CDR1 is SGHRS and CDR2 is YFSETQ. The V gene lost 0 bases and the J gene lost 6 bases, with 13 bases spanning the gap. This CDR3 comprises 15 residues. The CDR3 is CASSLGVVGRNIQYF. For the CDR3, the DNA is TGCGCCAGCAGCTTGGGAGTTGTGGGGAGAAACATTCAGTACTTC. Together with reference TRBV5-1 and TRBJ2-4, the CDR3 gives the full variable domain: KAGVTQTPRYLIKTRGQQVTLSCSPISGHRSVSWYQQTPGQGLQFLFEYFSETQRNKGNFPGRFSGRQFSNSRSEMNVSTLELGDSALYLCASSLGVVGRNIQYFGAGTRLSVL.

The V gene is TRBV6-1, the J gene TRBJ1-1; no clear D gene. CDR1 is MNHNS, CDR2 SASEGT, per germline. This CDR3 has 14 amino acids. Trimming cost V 5 bases and J 1 base, with 11 bases left between them. The CDR3, as DNA: TGTGCCAGCAGTTTGAGGGAACAGAACACTGAAGCTTTCTTT. Translating it yields CASSLREQNTEAFF.

Here the CDR3 reads CASSSTGGNQPQHF. CDR3 bases: TGTGCCAGCTCATCGACAGGGGGAAATCAGCCCCAGCATTTT. The rearrangement joins TRBV18 to TRBJ1-5; TRBD1 matches 9 bases. CDR1 is KGHSH, CDR2 LQKENI, per germline. V lost 5 bases, J lost 4 bases, and 3 bases stayed unmatched. The CDR3 length is 14 residues.

The chain couples TRBV10-1 to TRBJ2-2; D ambiguous. Germline assignment: CDR1 WNHNN and CDR2 SYGVQD (reference sequence). The V end was cut by 8 bases, the J end by 5 bases, with 12 bases between. This CDR3 spans 13 amino acids. As DNA, the CDR3 is TGCGCCAGCCGGCAGGACGGTACCGGGGAGCTGTTTTTT. Its protein is CASRQDGTGELFF.

This chain joins TRBV9 and TRBJ2-2, with D uncertain. This CDR3 has 14 residues. Between the trimmed V and J ends, which lost 4 bases and 5 bases, there was a span of 12 bases. Per germline, CDR1 SGDLS and CDR2 YYNGEE. In nucleotides, the CDR3 is TGTGCCAGCAGCCCCTCCCTGGGGACCGGGGAGCTGTTTTTT. This gives the protein CASSPSLGTGELFF.

This chain joins TRBV6-6 and TRBJ2-7; D remains unclear. CDR1 and CDR2 (germline): MNHNY, SVGAGI (reference sequence). V lost 4 bases and J 2 bases, leaving 12 bases between the germline ends. The CDR3 has 14 amino acids. The CDR3 loop reads CASSSTEMAYEQYF. The CDR3 DNA sequence: TGTGCCAGCAGTTCGACTGAGATGGCCTACGAGCAGTACTTC.

Here the CDR3 reads CASSSSPGLRGSYEQYF. The CDR3 DNA reads as TGCGCCAGCAGCTCATCCCCGGGACTCCGAGGCTCCTACGAGCAGTACTTC. The genes are TRBV5-1 and TRBJ2-7, with a weak D call TRBD2 (6 bases). Germline V lookup: CDR1 SGHRS, CDR2 YFSETQ. The CDR3 covers 17 residues. V was trimmed by 3 bases and J by 0 bases, leaving 19 bases between them.

This chain joins TRBV4-1 and TRBJ2-2; 8 bases are a match to TRBD2. The trim removed 4 bases at V and 4 bases at J, leaving 5 bases unmatched. This CDR3 spans 15 amino acids. Per the germline V gene, CDR1 is MGHRA and CDR2 is YSYEKL. This CDR3 reads CASSRFGGGTGELFF. The CDR3 nucleotides are TGCGCCAGCAGCCGTTTCGGGGGGGGCACCGGGGAGCTGTTTTTT.

This chain joins TRBV2 and TRBJ2-1, with D possibly TRBD1 on 6 matching bases. Germline loops: CDR1 SNHLY, CDR2 FYNNEI. The V end lost 4 bases, the J end lost 0 bases, and 10 bases lay between the germline ends. CDR3 size: 15 residues. The chain's CDR3 is CASSADSSSYNEQFF. DNA for the CDR3: TGTGCCAGCAGTGCGGACAGTAGCTCCTACAATGAGCAGTTCTTC.

CDR3 loop: CASARRQSGVEQYF. CDR3 bases: TGTGCCAGCGCAAGGAGGCAGTCTGGGGTCGAGCAGTACTTC. The chain has TRBV5-6 and TRBJ2-5; D may be TRBD2 (5 bases). Gene TRBJ2-7 matches the end of the DNA better, so the J call may be wrong. Per germline, CDR1 SGHDT and CDR2 YYEEEE. The CDR3 totals 14 residues.

The J gene is TRBJ1-2, the V gene TRBV4-3; 7 bases are a match to TRBD1. CDR1 and CDR2 (germline): LGHNA, YSLEER. This CDR3 is built from 14 residues. Germline trimming cut 1 base from V and 6 bases from J; bases unmatched to any gene: 5. CDR3 nucleotides: TGCGCCAGCAGCCAAGTGACAGGGTGGGATGGCTACACCTTC. Protein sequence: CASSQVTGWDGYTF.

The chain carries TRBV7-8 and TRBJ1-1; unclear D gene. The CDR3 sequence is 12 residues long. Trimming left V 5 bases short and J 4 bases short, with 8 bases between. Germline-derived CDR1 and CDR2 are SGHVS and FQNEAQ. CDR3 DNA: TGTGCCAGCAGCCCAACGGGCACTGAAGCTTTCTTT. Translation: CASSPTGTEAFF.

The J gene is TRBJ1-5, the V gene TRBV5-1, with a tentative D call TRBD1 (6 bases). The CDR3 is 14 amino acids. Germline V lookup: CDR1 SGHRS, CDR2 YFSETQ. Trimming took off 4 bases at V and 4 bases at J, with 12 bases between the two ends. DNA of the CDR3: TGCGCCAGCAGCGGGGGGGGGACAAATCAGCCCCAGCATTTT. Translated, it gives CASSGGGTNQPQHF. Full variable domain (missing parts from reference TRBV5-1 and TRBJ1-5): KAGVTQTPRYLIKTRGQQVTLSCSPISGHRSVSWYQQTPGQGLQFLFEYFSETQRNKGNFPGRFSGRQFSNSRSEMNVSTLELGDSALYLCASSGGGTNQPQHFGDGTRLSIL.